One and the same sample provided the 8 T cell receptor beta chains below, sequenced in a study of blood T cell repertoires in COVID-19. Method: immunoSEQ multiplex PCR; TCRdb's copy keeps in-frame clones and lacks some. In the table there are roughly 300,000 clones, roughly 90% of which are singletons. Sample: peripheral blood. The receptors derive from a man younger than 30 who had recovered from COVID-19.

The rearrangement links TRBV6-5 to TRBJ2-1, with TRBD1 identical over 7 bases. With V trimmed by 5 bases and J by 3 bases, 7 bases remained unmatched. The CDR3 is 15 amino acids. CDR1 MNHEY and CDR2 SVGAGI come from the germline V gene. The CDR3 region is CASSLRGYDYNEQFF. CDR3 sequence (DNA): TGTGCCAGCAGTCTCAGGGGGTATGACTACAATGAGCAGTTCTTC.

The J gene is TRBJ2-1, the V gene TRBV25-1; D might be TRBD2 (5 bases). The V end lost 0 bases, the J end lost 9 bases, and 12 bases lay between the germline ends. Germline values: CDR1 MGHDK, CDR2 SYGVNS. This CDR3 contains 14 residues. Here the CDR3 reads CASSEYIPEAEQFF. The CDR3 nucleotides are TGTGCCAGCAGTGAATATATCCCGGAGGCTGAGCAGTTCTTC. The full variable domain, rest sourced from reference TRBV25-1 and TRBJ2-1, is EADIYQTPRYLVIGTGKKITLECSQTMGHDKMYWYQQDPGMELHLIHYSYGVNSTEKGDLSSESTVSRIRTEHFPLTLESARPSHTSQYLCASSEYIPEAEQFFGPGTRLTVL.

The chain joins TRBV4-1 to TRBJ1-4; possible D gene TRBD1, 5 bases. The CDR3 spans 14 residues. V was shortened by 3 bases and J by 6 bases, with 11 bases between the two germline ends. Germline V gene sequence: CDR1 MGHRA, CDR2 YSYEKL. The CDR3 reads CASSQATVDEKLFF. For the CDR3, the DNA is TGCGCCAGCAGCCAGGCGACAGTCGATGAAAAACTGTTTTTT.

This chain joins TRBV18 and TRBJ1-5; 8 nucleotides align to TRBD1. The J segment lost 2 bases and the V segment lost 2 bases, leaving 5 bases of the junction unmatched. Germline CDR1 and CDR2: KGHSH and LQKENI. The CDR3 is made up of 16 amino acids. Here the CDR3 DNA reads TGTGCCAGCTCACCATCCGGACAGGGCGGCAATCAGCCCCAGCATTTT. Translation gives CASSPSGQGGNQPQHF.

The V gene is TRBV3-1 (or the pseudogene TRBV3-2), the J gene TRBJ2-1; 10 bases line up with TRBD1. There are 13 residues in the CDR3. The J segment lost 10 bases and the V segment lost 1 base, leaving 1 base of the junction unmatched. The germline V gene has CDR1 LGHDT and CDR2 YNNKEL (reference sequence). CDR3 amino acids: CASSQGTGGEQFF. CDR3 nucleotides: TGTGCCAGCAGCCAAGGGACAGGGGGAGAGCAGTTCTTC.

The chain is built from TRBV11-2 and TRBJ2-7, with D unresolved. The CDR3 is 13 amino acids. CDR1 and CDR2 (germline): SGHAT, FQNNGV. The ends were cut back, 5 bases at V and 2 bases at J, with 10 bases in the middle. In nucleotides, the CDR3 is TGTGCCAGCAGCCCAACAAGAACCTACGAGCAGTACTTC. Protein: CASSPTRTYEQYF.

The chain employs TRBV5-6 and TRBJ2-1, with D unresolved. Trimming removed 0 bases from V and 6 bases from J, with 4 bases in between. CDR3 length: 12 residues. Per germline, CDR1 SGHDT and CDR2 YYEEEE. The CDR3 sequence: CASSLASNEQFF. The CDR3 DNA sequence: TGTGCCAGCAGCTTGGCCTCCAATGAGCAGTTCTTC.

J is TRBJ1-1 and V is TRBV27; tentative D call: TRBD1 (6 bases). This CDR3 region has 15 residues. V shed 0 bases and J shed 0 bases, with 8 bases lying between them. CDR1 is MNHEY, CDR2 SMNVEV, per germline (reference sequence). CDR3 in amino acids: CASSLSTGLNTEAFF. The CDR3 bases are TGTGCCAGCAGTTTATCGACAGGACTGAACACTGAAGCTTTCTTT.